This T cell receptor (beta chain) is from a study of cytomegalovirus exposure and HLA in healthy donors. Findings and caveats of the study: Highest at DRB1 and lowest at HLA-C, TCR association rates differed among HLA loci in a later analysis.

The V segment lost 3 bases and the J segment 0 bases; nucleotides outside the gene matches: 7. This CDR3 comprises 17 residues. CDR1 LGHNA and CDR2 YSLEER come from the germline V gene. 60 Vbeta and 13 Jbeta primers were used in PCR. Generated by immunoSEQ multiplex PCR, the TCRdb table keeps only in-frame clones and is missing some. The sample carries 95,000 to 150,000 clones, roughly 79% recorded once. The table lists this clone with a few counts. Its antigen remains unidentified. Material: PBMCs. This clonotype was sampled from a middle-aged woman in good health and CMV-seronegative. This sequence joins TRBV4-3 and TRBJ2-1, with 8 bases that match TRBD2. CDR3: CASSQGIAGISYNEQFF. Written as DNA, the CDR3 is TGCGCCAGCAGCCAGGGGATAGCGGGGATCTCCTACAATGAGCAGTTCTTC.